The 15 T cell receptor beta chains below all came from one sample that was sequenced in a study of molecular identifiers for immune sequencing clone quantification. Each CDR3 protein gets one entry after TCRdb re-called the PCR reads with MiXCR. The table includes 100,000 or so distinct CDR3 sequences, about 35% detected once. The sequenced sample was naive CD8+ T cells from blood, with Jurkat cell RNA spiked in. Described subset: FACS-sorted CD8+CD4-CCR7+CD45RA+ naive T cells. All receptors derive from a human donor in good health. Some libraries in this study had Jurkat cell RNA spiked in.

At least ten counts were recorded for this clonotype. V usage is TRBV29-1 and J usage is TRBJ1-1, with no clear D. The CDR3 loop spans 14 amino acids. Germline-derived CDR1 and CDR2 are SQVTM and ANQGSEA. V lost 6 bases and J lost 4, with 18 bases in between. The CDR3 loop is CSVDDKGSGTEAFF. The CDR3 nucleotides are TGCAGCGTGGACGACAAAGGTTCGGGCACTGAAGCTTTCTTT.

This clonotype was found many times. J is TRBJ2-3 and V is TRBV7-9; D remains unclear. V lost 8 bases, J lost 6 bases, and 6 bases lay in between. The CDR3 totals 10 residues. CDR1 is SEHNR and CDR2 is FQNEAQ in the germline V gene (reference sequence). For the CDR3, the DNA is TGTGCCAGCCCGTCGGATACGCAGTATTTT. This sequence encodes CASPSDTQYF. Full variable domain (outside the CDR3, taken from reference TRBV7-9 and TRBJ2-3): DTGVSQNPRHKITKRGQNVTFRCDPISEHNRLYWYRQTLGQGPEFLTYFQNEAQLEKSRLLSDRFSAERPKGSFSTLEIQRTEQGDSAMYLCASPSDTQYFGPGTRLTVL.

This clonotype has ten or more counts. This chain joins TRBV13 and TRBJ1-5; tentatively, D is TRBD1 (5 bases). The CDR3 has 12 amino acids. The germline V and J ends were trimmed by 7 bases and 6 bases, with 10 bases remaining between them. Per germline, CDR1 PRHDT and CDR2 FYEKMQ (reference sequence). The CDR3 DNA is TGTGCCAGCACCATCGGGGGTCAGCCCCAGCATTTT. The encoded protein is CASTIGGQPQHF. The whole variable domain, remainder taken from reference TRBV13 and TRBJ1-5, is AAGVIQSPRHLIKEKRETATLKCYPIPRHDTVYWYQQGPGQDPQFLISFYEKMQSDKGSIPDRFSAQQFSDYHSELNMSSLELGDSALYFCASTIGGQPQHFGDGTRLSIL.

The chain carries TRBV28 and TRBJ2-1; D is perhaps TRBD1 (6 bases). The CDR3 spans 16 residues. Trimming shortened V by 8 bases and J by 2 bases, and 19 bases separated the two germline ends. The germline V gene encodes CDR1 MDHEN and CDR2 SYDVKM. The CDR3 DNA reads TGTGCCAGCGGCGTAACCGGGACACCTACCTACAATGAGCAGTTCTTC. Residues: CASGVTGTPTYNEQFF.

Concerning this clonotype: One junction end disagrees with the germline gene, perhaps due to a read error. The rearrangement links TRBV19 to TRBJ2-1; TRBD2 matches at 7 bases. Germline V gene data show CDR1 as LNHDA and CDR2 as SQIVND (reference sequence). The CDR3 length is 15 residues. The chain's CDR3 is CASCIVAGVRNEQFF. CDR3 nucleotide sequence: TGTGCCAGTTGTATAGTTGCGGGAGTTCGCAATGAGCAGTTCTTC.

Of note for this clonotype: Here the CDR3 omits its conserved ending phenylalanine or tryptophan, so a read error is the likely source. Because the CDR3's place on the DNA is in doubt, the DNA is left out and the CDR3 is given as listed by TCRdb. The chain couples TRBV7-2 to TRBJ2-7; the table's D call, TRBD1, was not checked against the DNA. The CDR3 length equals 15 residues, ends included. Germline-derived CDR1 and CDR2 are SGHTA and FQGNSA. The CDR3 spells CASSPRPLPPYAPSY.

A few counts support this clonotype. The CDR3 reads CASSLNYNSPLHF. As DNA, the CDR3 is TGTGCCAGCAGTTTAAACTATAATTCACCCCTCCACTTT. The chain is built from TRBV28 and TRBJ1-6; unclear D gene. The CDR3 contains 13 residues. Trimming left V 2 bases short and J 3 bases short, with 2 bases between. Germline assignment: CDR1 MDHEN and CDR2 SYDVKM. The full variable domain, completed using reference TRBV28 and TRBJ1-6, is DVKVTQSSRYLVKRTGEKVFLECVQDMDHENMFWYRQDPGLGLRLIYFSYDVKMKEKGDIPEGYSVSREKKERFSLILESASTNQTSMYLCASSLNYNSPLHFGNGTRLTVT.

Of note for this clonotype: The germline gene is not matched at one end of the junction; a read error may be the cause. The gene calls are TRBV5-1 and TRBJ2-7, with TRBD1 matching over 7 bases. The CDR3 has 13 residues. Germline CDR1 and CDR2: SGHRS and YFSETQ. The CDR3, as DNA: TGCGCCAGCCGCTTGGGACAGTCCTACGAGCAGTACTTC. Translation gives CASRLGQSYEQYF.

This clonotype came up many times. V usage is TRBV7-9 and J usage is TRBJ2-7; D unclear. The V and J ends lost 0 bases and 3 bases respectively, with 3 bases between them. This CDR3 is 12 amino acids long. The germline CDR1 and CDR2 sequences are SEHNR and FQNEAQ (reference sequence). The chain's CDR3 is CASSLAVYEQYF. CDR3 coding DNA: TGTGCCAGCAGCTTAGCAGTCTACGAGCAGTACTTC.

This clonotype was seen a handful of times. The chain employs TRBV11-2 and TRBJ2-3, with D hard to call. Trimming stripped 1 base from V and 0 bases from J, with 11 bases between. Germline V gene data show CDR1 as SGHAT and CDR2 as FQNNGV. The length of the CDR3 is 16 residues. DNA of the CDR3: TGTGCCAGCAGCTTAGGGATTTCCTCTAGCACAGATACGCAGTATTTT. Protein: CASSLGISSSTDTQYF.

This clonotype has more than one count but fewer than ten. The V and J genes are TRBV25-1 and TRBJ2-7; D may correspond to TRBD1 or TRBD2 (5 bases each). Germline lookup yields CDR1 MGHDK and CDR2 SYGVNS. The CDR3 is made up of 14 amino acids. V lost 5 bases and J lost 2, with 13 bases in between. The CDR3 spells CASSRLGGAYEQYF. Written as DNA, the CDR3 is TGTGCCAGCAGTCGACTTGGGGGTGCCTACGAGCAGTACTTC.

This clonotype was detected a few times. The chain carries TRBV27 and TRBJ2-7, with 8 positions matching TRBD2. Germline V lookup: CDR1 MNHEY, CDR2 SMNVEV (reference sequence). This CDR3 contains 15 residues. Germline trimming cut 3 bases from V and 0 bases from J; bases unmatched to any gene: 4. The CDR3 bases are TGTGCCAGCAGTTTCGGCGGGGGGAGCTCCTACGAGCAGTACTTC. This sequence encodes CASSFGGGSSYEQYF.

Details on this clonotype: A much larger clone lies one base from this, so it may be a read error. This sequence joins TRBV5-1 and TRBJ2-7, with 7 bases aligning to TRBD1. Germline values: CDR1 SGHRS, CDR2 YFSETQ. After removal of 5 bases from V and 2 bases from J, the junction contained 4 bases not matched to a gene. This CDR3 comprises 13 residues. The CDR3 is CASRGDRAYEQYF. CDR3 in DNA: TGCGCCAGCAGAGGGGACAGAGCCTACGAGCAGTACTTC.

As to this clonotype: The conserved phenylalanine or tryptophan is not found at the CDR3 terminus, so this likely reflects a read error. The genes are TRBV5-6 and TRBJ2-6; perhaps TRBD1 as D (5 bases). V gave up 0 bases and J gave up 4 bases, with 8 bases separating them. This CDR3 spans 15 amino acids. Germline assignment: CDR1 SGHDT and CDR2 YYEEEE. The CDR3 nucleotides read TGTGCCAGCAGCTTGGCAGGGATCGGGGCCAACGTCCTGACTCTC. It is translated as CASSLAGIGANVLTL.

The chain links TRBV29-1 to TRBJ2-2; 9 nucleotides agree with TRBD1. The CDR3 length is 15 residues. Trimming cost V 5 bases and J 5 bases; bases outside gene matches: 9. Germline loops: CDR1 SQVTM, CDR2 ANQGSEA. The CDR3 loop is CSVSPGQGPTGELFF. The CDR3 DNA reads as TGCAGCGTTTCCCCGGGACAGGGACCTACCGGGGAGCTGTTTTTT.